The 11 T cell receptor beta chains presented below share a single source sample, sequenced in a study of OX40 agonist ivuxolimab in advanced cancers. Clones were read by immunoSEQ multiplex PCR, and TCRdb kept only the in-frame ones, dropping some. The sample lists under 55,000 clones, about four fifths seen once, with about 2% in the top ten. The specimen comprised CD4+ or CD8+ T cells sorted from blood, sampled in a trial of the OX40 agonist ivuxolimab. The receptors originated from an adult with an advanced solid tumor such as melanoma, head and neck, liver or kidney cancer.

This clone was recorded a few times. CDR3 region: CASRNNYGYTF. DNA for the CDR3: TGTGCCAGCAGGAATAACTATGGCTACACCTTC. The rearrangement links TRBV5-6 to TRBJ1-2; D is uncertain. V was clipped by 5 bases and J by 1 base, with 3 bases between them. This CDR3 region has 11 residues. Germline assignment: CDR1 SGHDT and CDR2 YYEEEE.

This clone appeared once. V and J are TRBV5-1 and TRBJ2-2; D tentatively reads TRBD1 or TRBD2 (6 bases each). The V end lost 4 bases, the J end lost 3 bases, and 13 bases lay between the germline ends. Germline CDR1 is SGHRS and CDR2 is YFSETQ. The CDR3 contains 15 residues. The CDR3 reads CASSEGGGDTGELFF. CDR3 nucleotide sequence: TGCGCCAGCAGCGAGGGGGGCGGAGACACCGGGGAGCTGTTTTTT.

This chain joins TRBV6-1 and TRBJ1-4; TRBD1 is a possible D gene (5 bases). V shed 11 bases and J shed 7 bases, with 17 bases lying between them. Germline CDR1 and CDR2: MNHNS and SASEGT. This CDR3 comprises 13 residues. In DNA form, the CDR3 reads TGTGCCGGGAGGGACGGAGGGTCTGAAAAACTGTTTTTT. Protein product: CAGRDGGSEKLFF.

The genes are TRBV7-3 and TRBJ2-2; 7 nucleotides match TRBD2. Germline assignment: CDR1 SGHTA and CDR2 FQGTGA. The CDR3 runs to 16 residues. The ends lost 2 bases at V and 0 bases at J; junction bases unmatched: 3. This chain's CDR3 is CASSLLGLSNTGELFF. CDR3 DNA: TGTGCCAGCAGCTTACTGGGACTATCGAACACCGGGGAGCTGTTTTTT.

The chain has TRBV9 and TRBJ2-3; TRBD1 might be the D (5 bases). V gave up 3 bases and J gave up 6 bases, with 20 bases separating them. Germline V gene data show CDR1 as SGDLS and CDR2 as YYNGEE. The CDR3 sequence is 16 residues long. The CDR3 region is CASSGPWQGMGDTQYF. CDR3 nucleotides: TGTGCCAGCAGCGGTCCTTGGCAGGGCATGGGTGATACGCAGTATTTT.

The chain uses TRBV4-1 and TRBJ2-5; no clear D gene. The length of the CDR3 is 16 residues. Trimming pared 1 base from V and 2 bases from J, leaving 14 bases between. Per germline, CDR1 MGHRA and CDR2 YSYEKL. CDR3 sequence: CASSQGDGVSQETQYF. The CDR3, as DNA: TGCGCCAGCAGCCAAGGAGATGGGGTGAGTCAAGAGACCCAGTACTTC.

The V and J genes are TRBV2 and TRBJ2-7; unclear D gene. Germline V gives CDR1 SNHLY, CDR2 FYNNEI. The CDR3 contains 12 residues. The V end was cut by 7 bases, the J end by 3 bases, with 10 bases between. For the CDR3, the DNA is TGTGCCAGCAATCCAGAAAGCTACGAGCAGTACTTC. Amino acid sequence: CASNPESYEQYF.

CDR3 loop: CAWSVVSSNQPQHF. The CDR3 nucleotides are TGTGCCTGGAGTGTAGTAAGTAGCAATCAGCCCCAGCATTTT. This chain uses TRBV30 with TRBJ1-5; D is unresolved. Germline V CDR1 and CDR2: GTSNPN, SVGIG (reference sequence). CDR3 length equals 14 residues. The V and J ends lost 0 bases and 0 bases respectively, with 6 bases between them. The complete variable domain, with remaining parts taken from reference TRBV30 and TRBJ1-5, reads SQTIHQWPATLVQPVGSPLSLECTVEGTSNPNLYWYRQAAGRGLQLLFYSVGIGQISSEVPQNLSASRPQDRQFILSSKKLLLSDSGFYLCAWSVVSSNQPQHFGDGTRLSIL.

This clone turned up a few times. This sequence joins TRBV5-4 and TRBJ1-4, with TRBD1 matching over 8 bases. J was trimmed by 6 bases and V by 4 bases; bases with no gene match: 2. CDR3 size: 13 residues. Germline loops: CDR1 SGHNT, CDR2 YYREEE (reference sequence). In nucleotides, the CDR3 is TGTGCCAGCAGCGCGGACAGGGATGAAAAACTGTTTTTT. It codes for CASSADRDEKLFF.

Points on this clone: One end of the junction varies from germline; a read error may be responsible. Here the CDR3 DNA reads TGTGCTAGCAGCCCTAGCTTCGGGGAAGATACGCAGTATTTT. It encodes CASSPSFGEDTQYF. The chain links TRBV7-7 to TRBJ2-3; a possible D gene is TRBD2 (5 bases). Germline assignment: CDR1 SSHAT and CDR2 FNYEAQ (reference sequence). The CDR3 covers 14 residues.

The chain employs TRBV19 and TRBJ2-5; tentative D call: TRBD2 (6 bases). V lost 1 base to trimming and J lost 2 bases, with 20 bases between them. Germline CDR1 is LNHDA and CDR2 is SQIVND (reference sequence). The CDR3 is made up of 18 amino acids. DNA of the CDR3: TGTGCCAGTAGTATAGTTACCGGAGGGTTCCGAGGGCAAGAGACCCAGTACTTC. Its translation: CASSIVTGGFRGQETQYF.